The T cell receptor (beta chain) described here comes from a study of naive and memory T cell subsets. The study, taken as a whole, reports: Over 95% of naive TCR sequences appeared only once after error correction, unlike memory subsets. Naive repertoires, especially CD8, held a few larger clonotypes, possibly memory cells re-expressing CD45RA.

A few counts support this clonotype. Its antigen is currently unknown. Trimming removed 0 bases at V and 2 bases at J, with 10 bases between. This CDR3 contains 15 residues. Germline V gene data show CDR1 as MNHEY and CDR2 as SMNVEV (reference sequence). Both TRBC1 and TRBC2 were covered by a beta constant-region primer of two equimolar oligonucleotides. Nested alpha and beta constant-region primers with the SP2 primer drove four PCR rounds on ligated cDNA. TCRdb reprocessed the UMI-ligation and nested PCR reads with MiXCR, giving one entry per CDR3 protein. The sample includes over 100,000 distinct CDR3 sequences, roughly 15% seen only once; the top ten take roughly 3.1%.

V usage is TRBV27 and J usage is TRBJ2-5; no definite D call. Sequencing was performed on naive CD8+ T cells from blood. This sequence was found in a human donor in good health. CDR3 DNA sequence: TGTGCCAGCAGTTTATCGGCATCCCCTCAAGAGACCCAGTACTTC. Protein sequence: CASSLSASPQETQYF.